Presented here are 17 T cell receptor beta chains from one specimen sequenced in a study of blood T cell repertoires in COVID-19. The method was immunoSEQ multiplex PCR; TCRdb's version includes in-frame clones alone and lacks a portion of them. The repertoire holds about 200,000 clones, with more than 75% as singletons. The specimen was PBMCs or T cells enriched from blood (not recorded which). Every receptor here comes from a man aged 35 to 55 with acute COVID-19.

This clone was seen only once. The gene calls are TRBV7-9 and TRBJ1-6; D unresolved. This CDR3 region has 17 residues. Germline values: CDR1 SEHNR, CDR2 FQNEAQ (reference sequence). The V end lost 5 bases, the J end lost 0 bases, and 14 bases lay between the germline ends. The CDR3 loop is CASSPWTVSSYNSPLHF. CDR3 DNA: TGTGCCAGCAGCCCCTGGACTGTGAGCTCCTATAATTCACCCCTCCACTTT.

This clone was seen once. This sequence joins TRBV11-2 and TRBJ2-1; D is undetermined. The V gene's germline CDR1 is SGHAT and CDR2 FQNNGV. The length of the CDR3 is 13 residues. Trimming pared 1 base from V and 7 bases from J, leaving 8 bases between. For the CDR3, the DNA is TGTGCCAGCAGCTTAGGTCGCAGTAATGAGCAGTTCTTC. The encoded protein is CASSLGRSNEQFF.

The V gene is TRBV2, the J gene TRBJ1-2, with D perhaps matching TRBD1 (5 bases). Germline loops: CDR1 SNHLY, CDR2 FYNNEI. Trimming took off 2 bases at V and 8 bases at J, with 12 bases between the two ends. The CDR3 has 13 residues. As DNA, the CDR3 is TGTGCCAGCAGTGAAAAGGGGCATAAAGGCTACACCTTC. It specifies CASSEKGHKGYTF. The complete variable domain, with remaining parts taken from reference TRBV2 and TRBJ1-2, reads EPEVTQTPSHQVTQMGQEVILRCVPISNHLYFYWYRQILGQKVEFLVSFYNNEISEKSEIFDDQFSVERPDGSNFTLKIRSTKLEDSAMYFCASSEKGHKGYTFGSGTRLTVV.

The chain employs TRBV2 and TRBJ2-5; D uncertain. CDR3 size: 14 residues. Germline assignment: CDR1 SNHLY and CDR2 FYNNEI. The V end was cut by 4 bases, the J end by 5 bases, with 14 bases between. The CDR3 protein is CASSASTSQETQYF. The CDR3 DNA sequence: TGTGCCAGCAGTGCTAGTACCAGCCAGGAGACCCAGTACTTC.

The table lists this clone with a count of one. CDR3 sequence: CASSFRGKGYNEQFF. The CDR3 coding sequence is TGTGCCAGCAGTTTCAGGGGAAAGGGCTACAATGAGCAGTTCTTC. This rearrangement joins TRBV27 to TRBJ2-1, with D perhaps TRBD1 (6 bases). Trimming stripped 3 bases from V and 3 bases from J, with 12 bases between. The CDR3 extends over 15 amino acids. Germline V gives CDR1 MNHEY, CDR2 SMNVEV (reference sequence).

This rearrangement joins TRBV5-6 to TRBJ1-1, with 8 nucleotides matching TRBD1. Germline CDR1 SGHDT, CDR2 YYEEEE. V shed 6 bases, J shed 4 bases, and the junction held 5 bases outside the gene matches. The CDR3 extends over 13 amino acids. CDR3: CASTTGGGTEAFF. DNA of the CDR3: TGTGCCAGCACCACAGGGGGGGGCACTGAAGCTTTCTTT.

This clone was recorded once. The chain employs TRBV18 and TRBJ2-1, with 7 positions matching TRBD1. The CDR3 is made up of 13 amino acids. Losses at the gene ends were 1 base for V and 10 bases for J; bases not matched to a gene: 4. In germline, CDR1 is KGHSH, CDR2 LQKENI. This CDR3 is CASSPRQGEEQFF. In DNA, the CDR3 is TGTGCCAGCTCACCACGGCAGGGGGAGGAGCAGTTCTTC.

This clone was seen once. V and J are TRBV7-3 and TRBJ1-2, with a weak D call TRBD1 (5 bases). The CDR3 has 15 residues. Trimming removed 4 bases at V and 1 base at J, with 13 bases between. CDR1 SGHTA and CDR2 FQGTGA come from the germline V gene. CDR3 in amino acids: CASSSTPTDNYGYTF. CDR3 DNA sequence: TGTGCCAGCAGCTCCACGCCGACAGATAACTATGGCTACACCTTC.

The chain employs TRBV15 and TRBJ2-7, with D possibly TRBD1 on 5 matching bases. This CDR3 has 14 amino acids. Trimming shortened V by 3 bases and J by 3 bases, and 12 bases separated the two germline ends. Germline loops: CDR1 LNHNV, CDR2 YYDKDF (reference sequence). The CDR3 DNA reads as TGTGCCACCAGCAGCAAGACAGTCCTCTACGAGCAGTACTTC. Translation gives CATSSKTVLYEQYF.

The chain recombines TRBV6-5 with TRBJ1-1, with 7 bases that match TRBD1. This CDR3 spans 14 amino acids. V lost 6 bases and J lost 7; bases outside the gene matches: 11. Germline loops: CDR1 MNHEY, CDR2 SVGAGI. CDR3 DNA: TGTGCCAGCAGCCGTCCCGGGACAGCGCTTGAAGCTTTCTTT. Encoded protein: CASSRPGTALEAFF.

This chain uses TRBV10-1 with TRBJ2-5, with 7 bases fitting TRBD1. In germline, CDR1 is WNHNN, CDR2 SYGVQD (reference sequence). V shed 0 bases, J shed 2 bases, and the junction held 3 bases outside the gene matches. The CDR3 has 15 residues. Here the CDR3 reads CASSESRRGQETQYF. The CDR3 DNA reads TGCGCCAGCAGTGAGTCACGCAGGGGGCAAGAGACCCAGTACTTC.

This chain links TRBV7-2 with TRBJ1-2, with D possibly matching TRBD1 (5 bases). The ends were cut back, 2 bases at V and 8 bases at J, with 12 bases in the middle. Germline V gives CDR1 SGHTA, CDR2 FQGNSA. The CDR3 loop spans 13 amino acids. For the CDR3, the DNA is TGTGCCAGCAGCTTATCAGGGTCAGGCGGCTACACCTTC. Translating gives CASSLSGSGGYTF.

J is TRBJ1-2 and V is TRBV28; no clear D gene. From germline, CDR1 is MDHEN and CDR2 SYDVKM. V lost 8 bases and J lost 6, with 25 bases in between. There are 16 residues in the CDR3. This CDR3 is CASQIPPPTRSNGYTF. Here the CDR3 DNA reads TGTGCCAGCCAAATCCCTCCCCCGACGAGGAGCAATGGCTACACCTTC.

This sequence joins TRBV28 and TRBJ2-5; 11 bases align to TRBD2. The CDR3 is 16 amino acids. Germline values: CDR1 MDHEN, CDR2 SYDVKM. V shed 4 bases and J 3 bases; nucleotides not matched to a gene: 7. The CDR3 region has the DNA TGTGCCAGCAGTTCTTTACCGGGACTAGCGGAAGAGACCCAGTACTTC. Protein sequence: CASSSLPGLAEETQYF.

V and J are TRBV28 and TRBJ1-5; D might be TRBD1 (6 bases). This CDR3 contains 14 residues. Trimming removed 6 bases from V and 6 bases from J, with 15 bases in between. In germline, CDR1 is MDHEN, CDR2 SYDVKM. CDR3 amino acids: CASRIQGRGQPQHF. CDR3 sequence (DNA): TGTGCCAGCAGAATTCAGGGGAGAGGTCAGCCCCAGCATTTT.

The chain uses TRBV2 and TRBJ1-6; 8 bases agree with TRBD1. Germline V CDR1 and CDR2: SNHLY, FYNNEI. Trimming cost V 4 bases and J 5 bases; bases outside gene matches: 7. This CDR3 contains 16 residues. The CDR3 DNA reads TGTGCCAGCAGTGTGGACAGGGCGGGCAATAATTCACCCCTCCACTTT. Translating gives CASSVDRAGNNSPLHF.

This chain uses TRBV28 with TRBJ2-7; 12 bases line up with TRBD2. Trimming took 8 bases from V and 0 from J; bases not matched to a gene: 8. CDR3 length: 16 amino acids. Germline V gene lookup returns CDR1 MDHEN and CDR2 SYDVKM. CDR3 protein: CASRVRTSGNSYEQYF. DNA for the CDR3: TGTGCCAGCCGTGTTCGGACTAGCGGGAACTCCTACGAGCAGTACTTC.